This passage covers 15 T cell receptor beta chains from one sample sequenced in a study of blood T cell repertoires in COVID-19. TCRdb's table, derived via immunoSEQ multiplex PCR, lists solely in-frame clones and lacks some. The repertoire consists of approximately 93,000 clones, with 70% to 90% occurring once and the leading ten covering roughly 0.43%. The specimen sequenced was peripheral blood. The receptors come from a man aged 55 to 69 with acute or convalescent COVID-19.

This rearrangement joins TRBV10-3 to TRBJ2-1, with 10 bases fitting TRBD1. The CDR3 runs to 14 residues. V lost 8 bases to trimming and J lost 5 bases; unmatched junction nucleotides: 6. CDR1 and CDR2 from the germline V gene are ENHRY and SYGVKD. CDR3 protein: CAIQSGQGNNEQFF. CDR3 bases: TGTGCCATCCAGTCGGGACAGGGGAACAATGAGCAGTTCTTC.

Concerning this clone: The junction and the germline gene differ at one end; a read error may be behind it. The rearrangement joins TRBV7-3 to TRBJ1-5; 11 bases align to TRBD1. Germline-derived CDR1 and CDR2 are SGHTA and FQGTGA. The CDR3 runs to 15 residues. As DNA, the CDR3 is TGTGCCAGCAGCCTAACGGGGACAGGGGGTCAGCCCCAGCATTTT. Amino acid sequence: CASSLTGTGGQPQHF.

For the CDR3, the DNA is TGCGCCAGCAGCATCGGGACAGGGGGCCAGGAGCAGTACTTC. Translated, it gives CASSIGTGGQEQYF. This chain uses TRBV5-1 with TRBJ2-7; 12 nucleotides agree with TRBD1. The V segment lost 4 bases and the J segment 7 bases; nucleotides outside the gene matches: 6. CDR1 and CDR2 from the germline V gene are SGHRS and YFSETQ. CDR3 length: 14 amino acids.

CDR3 region: CASSPDRGMSDEQFF. The CDR3 DNA follows: TGTGCCAGCTCACCCGACAGGGGGATGTCCGATGAGCAGTTCTTC. J is TRBJ2-1 and V is TRBV18; TRBD1 agrees at 9 bases. The CDR3 is 15 amino acids. The V gene end was trimmed by 3 bases and the J gene end by 8 bases; junction bases not matched to a gene: 8. Germline assignment: CDR1 KGHSH and CDR2 LQKENI.

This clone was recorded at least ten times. CDR3 sequence reads: CASSQDQGHRSGNTIYF. The CDR3 DNA is TGTGCCAGCAGCCAAGATCAAGGACATCGCTCTGGAAACACCATATATTTT. V usage is TRBV4-2 and J usage is TRBJ1-3; D perhaps matches TRBD1 (5 bases). The CDR3 is 17 residues long. Germline CDR1 LGHNA, CDR2 YNFKEQ. Between the trimmed V and J ends, which lost 0 bases and 0 bases, there was a span of 12 bases.

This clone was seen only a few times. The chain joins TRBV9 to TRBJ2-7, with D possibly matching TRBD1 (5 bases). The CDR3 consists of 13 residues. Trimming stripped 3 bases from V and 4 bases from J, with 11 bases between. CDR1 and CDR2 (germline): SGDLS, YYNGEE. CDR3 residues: CASSGRDRYEQYF. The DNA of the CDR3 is TGTGCCAGCAGCGGCAGGGATAGATACGAGCAGTACTTC.

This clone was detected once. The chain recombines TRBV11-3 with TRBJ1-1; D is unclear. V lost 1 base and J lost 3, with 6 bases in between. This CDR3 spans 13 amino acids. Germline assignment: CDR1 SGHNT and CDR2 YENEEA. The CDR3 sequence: CASSLGRHTEAFF. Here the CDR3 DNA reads TGTGCCAGCAGCTTAGGGCGGCACACTGAAGCTTTCTTT.

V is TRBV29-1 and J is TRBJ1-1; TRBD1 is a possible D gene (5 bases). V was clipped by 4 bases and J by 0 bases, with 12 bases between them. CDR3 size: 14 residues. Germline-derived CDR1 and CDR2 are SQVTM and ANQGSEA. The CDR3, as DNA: TGCAGCGTTGGACGGGGGGATATGAACACTGAAGCTTTCTTT. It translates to CSVGRGDMNTEAFF.

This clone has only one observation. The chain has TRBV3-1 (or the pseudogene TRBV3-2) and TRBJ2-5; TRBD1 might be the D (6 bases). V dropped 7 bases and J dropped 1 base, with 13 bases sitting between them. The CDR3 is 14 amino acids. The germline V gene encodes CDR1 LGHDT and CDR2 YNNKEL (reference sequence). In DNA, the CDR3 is TGTGCCAGCACCCGGGTAGGGGGCCAAGAGACCCAGTACTTC. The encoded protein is CASTRVGGQETQYF.

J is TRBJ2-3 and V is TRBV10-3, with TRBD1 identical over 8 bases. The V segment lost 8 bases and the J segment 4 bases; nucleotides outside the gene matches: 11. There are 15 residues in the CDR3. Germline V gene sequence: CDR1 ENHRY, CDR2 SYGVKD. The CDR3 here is CAIRERGQASDTQYF. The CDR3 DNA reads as TGTGCCATCCGAGAAAGGGGACAGGCTTCAGATACGCAGTATTTT.

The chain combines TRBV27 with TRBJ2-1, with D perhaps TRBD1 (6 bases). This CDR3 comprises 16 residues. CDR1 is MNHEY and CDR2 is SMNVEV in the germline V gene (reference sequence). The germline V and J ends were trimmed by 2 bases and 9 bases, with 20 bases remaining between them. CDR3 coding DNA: TGTGCCAGCAGTTTAGTACCCAGGGGATTATACGCTGAGCAGTTCTTC. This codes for CASSLVPRGLYAEQFF.

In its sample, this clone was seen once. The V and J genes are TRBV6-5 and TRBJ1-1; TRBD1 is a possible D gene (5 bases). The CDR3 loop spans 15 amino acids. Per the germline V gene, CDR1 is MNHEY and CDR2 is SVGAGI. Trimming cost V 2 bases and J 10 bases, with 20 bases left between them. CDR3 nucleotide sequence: TGTGCCAGCAGTTACGACGGGACTCCTGCCAGTCGAGCTTTCTTT. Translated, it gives CASSYDGTPASRAFF.

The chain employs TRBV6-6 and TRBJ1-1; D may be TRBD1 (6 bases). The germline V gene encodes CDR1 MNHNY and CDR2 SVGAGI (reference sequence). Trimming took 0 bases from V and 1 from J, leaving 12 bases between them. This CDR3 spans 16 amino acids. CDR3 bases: TGTGCCAGCAGTTACTCGTGGGGGGGCGAGAACACTGAAGCTTTCTTT. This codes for CASSYSWGGENTEAFF.

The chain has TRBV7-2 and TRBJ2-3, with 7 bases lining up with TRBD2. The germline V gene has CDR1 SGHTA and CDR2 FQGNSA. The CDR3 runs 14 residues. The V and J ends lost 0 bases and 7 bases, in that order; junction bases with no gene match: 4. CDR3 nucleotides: TGTGCCAGCAGCTTAGCAGGGGAGGGTTATACGCAGTATTTT. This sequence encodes CASSLAGEGYTQYF.

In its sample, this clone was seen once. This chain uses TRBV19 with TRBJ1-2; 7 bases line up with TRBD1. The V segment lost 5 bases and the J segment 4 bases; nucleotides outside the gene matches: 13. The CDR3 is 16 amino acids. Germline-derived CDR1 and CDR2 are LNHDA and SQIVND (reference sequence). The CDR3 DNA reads TGTGCCAGTAGTCCCTCCAGGAGGGGGCTTGCCTATGGCTACACCTTC. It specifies CASSPSRRGLAYGYTF.